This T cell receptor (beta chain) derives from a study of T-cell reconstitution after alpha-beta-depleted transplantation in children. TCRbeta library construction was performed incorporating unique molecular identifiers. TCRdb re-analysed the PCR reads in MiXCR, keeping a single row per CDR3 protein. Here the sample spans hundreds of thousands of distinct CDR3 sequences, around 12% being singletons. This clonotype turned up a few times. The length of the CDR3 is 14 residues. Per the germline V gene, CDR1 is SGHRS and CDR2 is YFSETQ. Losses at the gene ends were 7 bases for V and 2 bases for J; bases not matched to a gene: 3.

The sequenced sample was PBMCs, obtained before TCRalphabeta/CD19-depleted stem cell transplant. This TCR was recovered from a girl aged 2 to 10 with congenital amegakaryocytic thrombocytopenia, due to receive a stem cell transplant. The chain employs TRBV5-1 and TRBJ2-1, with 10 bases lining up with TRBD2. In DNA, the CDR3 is TGCGCCAGCGGACTAGCGGTCCCCTACAATGAGCAGTTCTTC. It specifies CASGLAVPYNEQFF.